The 23 T cell receptor beta chains below come from one sample, sequenced in a study of CD8 T cell repertoires and HIV-1 epitope variants (dated by TCRdb to the early 2020s). Library preparation employed the immunoSEQ multiplex PCR assay. The clones in this table, taken by TCRdb from immuneACCESS, are in-frame only. Not every clone is retained; where verified, under half of the shortfall comes from an unresolved V gene, and the cause of the rest is unknown. The sample table shows 2,300 or so clones, and about 65% are seen once. Together, the top ten hold under 45% of the sample. Antigens of these TCRs are unknown. The specimen was cultured CD8+ T cells derived from PBMCs. The receptors were sampled from a male donor with HIV.

This chain connects TRBV28 to TRBJ2-3; D is perhaps TRBD2 (7 bases). The CDR3 runs 15 residues. V lost 7 bases and J lost 1, with 15 bases in between. CDR1 and CDR2 (germline): MDHEN, SYDVKM. CDR3 protein: CASILGGGGTDTQYF. The CDR3 DNA is TGTGCCAGCATCCTTGGGGGGGGCGGCACAGATACGCAGTATTTT.

This clone is a singleton in its sample. CDR3 bases: TGTGCCAGCAGCCAACTGGACAGGTTCTACGAGCAGTACTTC. Translated, it gives CASSQLDRFYEQYF. This chain connects TRBV7-6 to TRBJ2-7, with 7 positions matching TRBD1. This CDR3 is built from 14 residues. CDR1 SGHVS and CDR2 FNYEAQ come from the germline V gene. Trimming took 5 bases from V and 3 from J; bases not matched to a gene: 7.

This clone was detected only a few times. The rearrangement joins TRBV6-1 to TRBJ1-1; TRBD1 aligns across 8 bases. Germline CDR1 reads MNHNS; CDR2 reads SASEGT. This CDR3 comprises 18 residues. V shed 0 bases and J 1 base; nucleotides not matched to a gene: 10. CDR3 in amino acids: CASSEALRTGKSNTEAFF. The CDR3 DNA sequence: TGTGCCAGCAGTGAAGCGCTTCGGACAGGGAAGTCGAACACTGAAGCTTTCTTT.

The chain couples TRBV7-9 to TRBJ2-7; TRBD1 matches 9 bases. This CDR3 contains 15 residues. With V trimmed by 4 bases and J by 2 bases, 6 bases remained unmatched. Germline V gene sequence: CDR1 SEHNR, CDR2 FQNEAQ (reference sequence). CDR3 region: CASSSNRDRAYEQYF. CDR3 DNA sequence: TGTGCCAGCAGCTCAAACCGGGACAGGGCCTACGAGCAGTACTTC.

This sequence joins TRBV7-7 and TRBJ2-5; TRBD2 is a possible D gene (6 bases). The CDR3 is 14 amino acids. In germline, CDR1 is SSHAT, CDR2 FNYEAQ (reference sequence). V dropped 3 bases and J dropped 1 base, with 9 bases sitting between them. Here the CDR3 DNA reads TGTGCCAGCAGCTTTTCCGGGGGCCAAGAGACCCAGTACTTC. It encodes CASSFSGGQETQYF. Full variable domain (outside the CDR3, taken from reference TRBV7-7 and TRBJ2-5): GAGVSQSPRYKVTKRGQDVTLRCDPISSHATLYWYQQALGQGPEFLTYFNYEAQPDKSGLPSDRFSAERPEGSISTLTIQRTEQRDSAMYRCASSFSGGQETQYFGPGTRLLVL.

This clone has only a few counts. The J gene is TRBJ2-7, the V gene TRBV19, with 10 bases that match TRBD2. Germline CDR1 LNHDA, CDR2 SQIVND (reference sequence). Unmatched junction bases numbered 17, after V lost 5 bases and J lost 1 base. The CDR3 spans 19 residues. The CDR3 nucleotides are TGTGCCAGTAGTCCTCCTAGCGGGGGCCATCTCTTTAATTCCTACGAGCAGTACTTC. This codes for CASSPPSGGHLFNSYEQYF.

This chain links TRBV21-1 with TRBJ2-7; the table names TRBD1, a call not compared with the DNA. TRBV21-1 is classified as a pseudogene. The CDR3 loop spans 15 amino acids. CDR3 in DNA: TGTGCCAGCAGCAATAAGGAGGGGGCCTCCTACGAGCAGTACTTC. It encodes CASSNKEGASYEQYF.

V is TRBV5-6 and J is TRBJ2-7, with D perhaps TRBD1 (5 bases). The CDR3 extends over 14 amino acids. Germline V gene lookup returns CDR1 SGHDT and CDR2 YYEEEE. Trimming shortened V by 0 bases and J by 1 base, and 8 bases separated the two germline ends. CDR3 residues: CASSLGAGSYEQYF. CDR3 bases: TGTGCCAGCAGCTTGGGGGCAGGGTCCTACGAGCAGTACTTC.

V gene TRBV4-1 combines with J gene TRBJ1-5; unclear D gene. Trimming took off 3 bases at V and 1 base at J, with 10 bases between the two ends. Germline V gene lookup returns CDR1 MGHRA and CDR2 YSYEKL. CDR3 length: 15 amino acids. CDR3 amino acids: CASSQWTESNQPQHF. In DNA form, the CDR3 reads TGCGCCAGCAGCCAGTGGACTGAAAGCAATCAGCCCCAGCATTTT.

This CDR3 reads CASSLRGTGRYNEQFF. DNA of the CDR3: TGCGCCAGCAGCTTGCGTGGGACAGGGAGATACAATGAGCAGTTCTTC. This sequence joins TRBV5-1 and TRBJ2-1; TRBD1 matches at 9 bases. The CDR3 sequence is 16 residues long. Looked up from germline, CDR1 is SGHRS and CDR2 is YFSETQ. V was pared by 1 base and J by 4 bases, with 6 bases of the junction left unmatched.

This clone has a handful of counts. CDR3 bases: TGTGCCAGCAGCTTAGGAGCGGGGGGAAGGGAGCAGTTCTTC. This sequence encodes CASSLGAGGREQFF. The chain employs TRBV7-6 and TRBJ2-1; 9 nucleotides align to TRBD2. Germline CDR1 SGHVS, CDR2 FNYEAQ. The CDR3 loop spans 14 amino acids. Trimming removed 1 base from V and 10 bases from J; junction bases left unmatched: 5. Full variable domain (missing parts from reference TRBV7-6 and TRBJ2-1): GAGVSQSPRYKVTKRGQDVALRCDPISGHVSLYWYRQALGQGPEFLTYFNYEAQQDKSGLPNDRFSAERPEGSISTLTIQRTEQRDSAMYRCASSLGAGGREQFFGPGTRLTVL.

The rearrangement uses TRBV7-6 and TRBJ1-5; TRBD1 matches 8 bases. The CDR3 is 14 residues long. V lost 5 bases, J lost 6 bases, and 6 bases stayed unmatched. Germline V gene sequence: CDR1 SGHVS, CDR2 FNYEAQ. Here the CDR3 DNA reads TGTGCCAGCAGCACTGGACAGGGCGGTCAGCCCCAGCATTTT. Its translation: CASSTGQGGQPQHF.

The chain uses TRBV4-3 and TRBJ1-3; 9 nucleotides match TRBD1. V lost 1 base to trimming and J lost 3 bases; unmatched junction nucleotides: 10. Germline V CDR1 and CDR2: LGHNA, YSLEER. CDR3 length equals 18 residues. In nucleotides, the CDR3 is TGCGCCAGCAGCCAAGTTACTCCCGGGACAGGGTTTGGAAACACCATATATTTT. Encoded protein: CASSQVTPGTGFGNTIYF.

The chain has TRBV6-6 and TRBJ2-5, with 7 positions matching TRBD1. V was clipped by 5 bases and J by 5 bases; unmatched bases: 5. This CDR3 has 13 amino acids. Germline V lookup: CDR1 MNHNY, CDR2 SVGAGI (reference sequence). As DNA, the CDR3 is TGTGCCAGCAGTAGGGGACAGTCGGAGACCCAGTACTTC. Amino acids: CASSRGQSETQYF.

The CDR3 reads CASSPNRDSNQPQHF. The CDR3 region has the DNA TGCGCCAGCAGCCCTAACAGGGACAGCAATCAGCCCCAGCATTTT. This chain links TRBV4-3 with TRBJ1-5, with a tentative D call TRBD1 (6 bases). This CDR3 is 15 amino acids long. V lost 4 bases and J 1 base, leaving 11 bases between the germline ends. Germline V lookup: CDR1 LGHNA, CDR2 YSLEER.

The chain employs TRBV4-2 and TRBJ2-7, with D possibly matching TRBD2 (5 bases). Trimming took 1 base from V and 7 from J, leaving 8 bases between them. CDR1 and CDR2 from the germline V gene are LGHNA and YNFKEQ. This CDR3 has 12 residues. This chain's CDR3 is CASSQVPGEQYF. CDR3 sequence (DNA): TGTGCCAGCAGCCAAGTGCCGGGAGAGCAGTACTTC.

The rearrangement uses TRBV6-5 and TRBJ2-1; TRBD2 matches 12 bases. Germline lookup yields CDR1 MNHEY and CDR2 SVGAGI. This CDR3 region has 16 residues. Unmatched junction bases numbered 3, after V lost 2 bases and J lost 4 bases. CDR3 DNA: TGTGCCAGCAGTTACGGGACTAGCGGGCTGTACAATGAGCAGTTCTTC. Translating it yields CASSYGTSGLYNEQFF.

The rearrangement joins TRBV19 to TRBJ2-1; 8 nucleotides line up with TRBD1. Unmatched junction bases numbered 11, after V lost 9 bases and J lost 7 bases. Per the germline V gene, CDR1 is LNHDA and CDR2 is SQIVND (reference sequence). There are 14 residues in the CDR3. The DNA of the CDR3 is TGTGCCAGCAGGGGGCCTAGAGGGGCTAATGAGCAGTTCTTC. It translates to CASRGPRGANEQFF.

The chain recombines TRBV25-1 with TRBJ1-2; D unresolved. CDR1 and CDR2 (germline): MGHDK, SYGVNS. This CDR3 contains 14 residues. Trimming took off 3 bases at V and 3 bases at J, with 11 bases between the two ends. In DNA, the CDR3 is TGTGCCAGCAGTGATCCGACTGAGGACTATGGCTACACCTTC. It encodes CASSDPTEDYGYTF.

This rearrangement joins TRBV28 to TRBJ2-4, with 12 bases matching TRBD2. This CDR3 comprises 14 residues. Germline V gene lookup returns CDR1 MDHEN and CDR2 SYDVKM. V lost 2 bases to trimming and J lost 14 bases; unmatched junction nucleotides: 7. In nucleotides, the CDR3 is TGTGCCAGCAGTTTAGTGCGGACTAGCGGGAATAAGTACTTC. This encodes CASSLVRTSGNKYF.

This clone came up once. The rearrangement links TRBV7-9 to TRBJ1-5; 9 nucleotides agree with TRBD1. With 5 bases clipped from V and 2 bases from J, the junction kept 4 bases outside the gene matches. Per germline, CDR1 SEHNR and CDR2 FQNEAQ (reference sequence). This CDR3 is 15 amino acids long. CDR3 in amino acids: CASSPQGAGNQPQHF. CDR3 DNA sequence: TGTGCCAGCAGCCCACAGGGGGCTGGCAATCAGCCCCAGCATTTT.

This clone is categorized as medium-sized. The rearrangement uses TRBV27 and TRBJ2-7; 11 bases are shared with TRBD2. The CDR3 spans 17 residues. Trimming took 6 bases from V and 0 from J; bases not matched to a gene: 10. Germline V gene sequence: CDR1 MNHEY, CDR2 SMNVEV (reference sequence). The CDR3 DNA follows: TGTGCCAGCAGCCCCATCTCTACTAGCGGGAGCTCCTACGAGCAGTACTTC. Protein product: CASSPISTSGSSYEQYF.

The rearrangement uses TRBV6-6 and TRBJ2-3; 16 bases line up with TRBD2. The CDR3 consists of 15 residues. V was clipped by 10 bases and J by 7 bases; unmatched bases: 8. CDR1 and CDR2 from the germline V gene are MNHNY and SVGAGI (reference sequence). As DNA, the CDR3 is TGTGCCACCCTAAGGGGACTAGCGGGAGGGAATACGCAGTATTTT. Translating it yields CATLRGLAGGNTQYF.